The 7 T cell receptor beta chains presented below share a single source sample, sequenced in a study of blood T cell repertoires in COVID-19. Produced via immunoSEQ multiplex PCR; TCRdb's table is partial and in-frame only. Among 110,000 to 150,000 clones listed, roughly 86% were seen once. The sample comprised peripheral blood. These receptors all stem from a man aged 65-85 years with acute or convalescent COVID-19.

This rearrangement joins TRBV25-1 to TRBJ1-2; D remains ambiguous. The CDR3 consists of 13 residues. V was clipped by 8 bases and J by 6 bases, with 16 bases between them. Germline V gene lookup returns CDR1 MGHDK and CDR2 SYGVNS. The CDR3 bases are TGTGCCAGCGGCCAGGAGGAGTTCCATGGCTACACCTTC. Translated, it gives CASGQEEFHGYTF.

This chain uses TRBV19 with TRBJ2-7, with 8 nucleotides matching TRBD2. Trimming took 11 bases from V and 4 from J; bases not matched to a gene: 16. From germline, CDR1 is LNHDA and CDR2 SQIVND (reference sequence). The CDR3 has 15 amino acids. The DNA of the CDR3 is TGTGCCCAAAATGGGGTACCGGGAGGGCCGTACGAGCAGTACTTC. Translated: CAQNGVPGGPYEQYF.

V gene TRBV27 combines with J gene TRBJ1-2; 7 bases are shared with TRBD1. This CDR3 region has 13 residues. Germline CDR1 is MNHEY and CDR2 is SMNVEV (reference sequence). The J segment lost 4 bases and the V segment lost 5 bases, leaving 4 bases of the junction unmatched. The CDR3 bases are TGTGCCAGCAGTCGCAGGGGGACCTATGGCTACACCTTC. It specifies CASSRRGTYGYTF.

The gene calls are TRBV5-5 and TRBJ2-7; D not resolved. V lost 7 bases and J 2 bases, leaving 16 bases between the germline ends. The germline V gene has CDR1 SGHKS and CDR2 YYEKEE (reference sequence). The CDR3 runs to 14 residues. CDR3 protein: CASYIPGFTYEQYF. The CDR3 coding sequence is TGTGCCAGCTATATCCCGGGTTTTACCTACGAGCAGTACTTC.

The J gene is TRBJ1-4, the V gene TRBV27, with D possibly matching TRBD1 (6 bases). Germline V gives CDR1 MNHEY, CDR2 SMNVEV (reference sequence). The CDR3 has 13 amino acids. V shed 6 bases and J shed 13 bases, with 18 bases lying between them. CDR3 region: CASSGGSTGSLFF. In nucleotides, the CDR3 is TGTGCCAGCAGCGGAGGATCCACAGGGTCACTGTTTTTT.

The V call is TRBV5-8, the J call TRBJ2-3; 13 bases are shared with TRBD2. This CDR3 has 16 amino acids. Trimming took 3 bases from V and 3 from J; bases not matched to a gene: 4. CDR1 is SGHTS, CDR2 YDEGEE, per germline. The DNA of the CDR3 is TGTGCCAGCAGCTCGGCGGGACTAGCGGGGACAGATACGCAGTATTTT. Translation: CASSSAGLAGTDTQYF.

V and J are TRBV7-9 and TRBJ2-7, with TRBD1 matching over 9 bases. With 10 bases clipped from V and 4 bases from J, the junction kept 11 bases outside the gene matches. This CDR3 has 14 amino acids. Germline lookup yields CDR1 SEHNR and CDR2 FQNEAQ (reference sequence). CDR3: CAIQKQGAFYEQYF. In nucleotides, the CDR3 is TGTGCCATCCAAAAACAGGGGGCGTTTTACGAGCAGTACTTC.